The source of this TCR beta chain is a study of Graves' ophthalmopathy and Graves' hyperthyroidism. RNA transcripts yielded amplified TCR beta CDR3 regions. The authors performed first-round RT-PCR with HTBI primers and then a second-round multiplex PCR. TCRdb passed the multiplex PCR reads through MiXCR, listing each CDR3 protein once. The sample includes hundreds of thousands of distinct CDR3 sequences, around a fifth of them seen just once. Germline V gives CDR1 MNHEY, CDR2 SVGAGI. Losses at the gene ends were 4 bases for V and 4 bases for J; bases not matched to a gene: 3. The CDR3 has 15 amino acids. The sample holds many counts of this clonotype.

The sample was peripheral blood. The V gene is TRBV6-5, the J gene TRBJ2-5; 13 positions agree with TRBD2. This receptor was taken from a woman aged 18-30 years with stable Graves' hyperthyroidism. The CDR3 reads CASSSTSGRGETQYF. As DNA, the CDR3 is TGTGCCAGCAGTTCAACTAGCGGGAGGGGAGAGACCCAGTACTTC.